The present TCR beta chain was sequenced within a study of T cell changes during pregnancy in multiple sclerosis. The V and J ends lost 5 bases and 4 bases respectively, with 6 bases between them. CDR3 size: 12 residues. Germline V gives CDR1 MNHNY, CDR2 SVGAGI (reference sequence). Libraries were prepared by immunoSEQ multiplex PCR; TCRdb keeps only in-frame clonotypes and omits some of them. This sample carries 52,000 or so clones, about 87% of them seen once, and the ten largest clones take 0.45% to 0.65%. The receptor comes from a female donor with multiple sclerosis, enrolled in a pregnancy study. The material sequenced was CD4+ T cells from peripheral blood mononuclear cells, taken in the first trimester of pregnancy. The chain links TRBV6-6 to TRBJ1-5; D uncertain. The CDR3 sequence is CASSQQNQPQHF. The CDR3 DNA reads TGTGCCAGCAGTCAACAGAATCAGCCCCAGCATTTT.